The clone carrying this T cell receptor beta chain was counted between two and nine times. The antigen remains unidentified. The data originate from a study of CD8 T cells in ankylosing spondylitis. Study results and limitations: Previous work reported some of these motif variants in the synovial fluid and blood of reactive arthritis.

This CDR3 comprises 16 residues. CDR1 is MNHEY, CDR2 SVGAGI, per germline. V was clipped by 0 bases and J by 0 bases, with 10 bases between them. TCRdb re-analysed the 5' RACE reads in MiXCR, keeping a single row per CDR3 protein. In the table there are under 450,000 distinct CDR3 sequences, approximately 22% of which are singletons. The chain carries TRBV6-5 and TRBJ2-3, with unresolved D. The receptor comes from a male donor with ankylosing spondylitis or in good health (not recorded which). What was sequenced was blood, either unsorted or a sorted T cell fraction (not recorded which). CDR3 protein: CASSYSVAASTDTQYF. CDR3 in DNA: TGTGCCAGCAGTTACTCGGTTGCTGCGAGCACAGATACGCAGTATTTT.